These 10 T cell receptor beta chains were sequenced from one sample in a study of shared clonotypes between healthy human individuals. Method: immunoSEQ multiplex PCR; TCRdb's copy keeps in-frame clones and lacks some. The sample holds fewer than 600,000 clones, roughly 83% seen once. Sequenced material: PBMCs. The receptors come from a woman aged 35 to 49 in good health. Some clones in this sample may be carry-over from other donors' samples.

The V and J genes are TRBV7-2 and TRBJ2-7; perhaps D is TRBD1 or TRBD2 (5 bases each). The CDR3 is 14 residues long. Per the germline V gene, CDR1 is SGHTA and CDR2 is FQGNSA. Trimming took off 8 bases at V and 2 bases at J, with 16 bases between the two ends. The CDR3, as DNA: TGTGCCAGCGCGAGGGGCTTCCAGCCCTACGAGCAGTACTTC. Translated: CASARGFQPYEQYF.

The chain has TRBV12-5 and TRBJ1-4, with D perhaps TRBD1 (5 bases). This CDR3 has 14 amino acids. V lost 7 bases and J lost 8, with 17 bases in between. Looked up from germline, CDR1 is LGHNT and CDR2 is FRNRAP. CDR3 sequence (DNA): TGTGCTAGTGTCCGGGGCAGCCCGCACGAAAAACTGTTTTTT. Translated, it gives CASVRGSPHEKLFF.

The gene calls are TRBV5-1 and TRBJ2-6; D not certain. The germline gives CDR1 SGHRS, CDR2 YFSETQ. The CDR3 loop spans 14 amino acids. Trimming left V 4 bases short and J 0 bases short, with 5 bases between. The CDR3 region is CASSASSGANVLTF. CDR3 in DNA: TGCGCCAGCAGCGCAAGCTCTGGGGCCAACGTCCTGACTTTC.

This chain joins TRBV29-1 and TRBJ2-1; tentatively, D is TRBD1 (6 bases). The CDR3 totals 11 residues. The germline gives CDR1 SQVTM, CDR2 ANQGSEA. The V end was cut by 6 bases, the J end by 5 bases, with 8 bases between. The CDR3 DNA is TGCAGCGTACACAGGGACAATGAGCAGTTCTTC. Amino acids: CSVHRDNEQFF.

This chain joins TRBV5-6 and TRBJ2-7; 8 positions agree with TRBD1. The CDR3 is 12 amino acids. Germline-derived CDR1 and CDR2 are SGHDT and YYEEEE. The V segment lost 5 bases and the J segment 11 bases; nucleotides outside the gene matches: 9. The CDR3 coding sequence is TGTGCCAGCAGTAGGGACAGGACCGATGAGTACTTC. It yields the protein CASSRDRTDEYF.

The chain links TRBV27 to TRBJ2-7; either TRBD1 or TRBD2 may supply D (5 bases each). The CDR3 length is 15 residues. Germline values: CDR1 MNHEY, CDR2 SMNVEV (reference sequence). V was shortened by 5 bases and J by 2 bases, with 16 bases between the two germline ends. The CDR3 loop is CASSELWDGPYEQYF. DNA for the CDR3: TGTGCCAGCAGTGAACTTTGGGACGGCCCCTACGAGCAGTACTTC.

The V and J genes are TRBV2 and TRBJ1-2; 8 nucleotides agree with TRBD1. The CDR3 is 13 residues long. The V gene end was trimmed by 7 bases and the J gene end by 7 bases; junction bases not matched to a gene: 8. The germline gives CDR1 SNHLY, CDR2 FYNNEI. The CDR3 sequence is CASTGQGRGGYTF. CDR3 DNA: TGTGCCAGCACCGGACAGGGTAGGGGTGGCTACACCTTC.

This chain links TRBV4-2 with TRBJ2-2; 12 nucleotides match TRBD2. CDR1 LGHNA and CDR2 YNFKEQ come from the germline V gene. With V trimmed by 0 bases and J by 7 bases, 6 bases remained unmatched. The CDR3 has 17 amino acids. CDR3 sequence reads: CASSQDLAGGPFGELFF. The CDR3 region has the DNA TGTGCCAGCAGCCAAGATCTAGCGGGAGGGCCATTCGGGGAGCTGTTTTTT.

The chain carries TRBV29-1 and TRBJ2-1; TRBD2 matches 10 bases. There are 15 residues in the CDR3. V gave up 5 bases and J gave up 10 bases; unmatched junction bases: 14. Germline V gene sequence: CDR1 SQVTM, CDR2 ANQGSEA. CDR3 amino acids: CSVQGLAGAPGEQFF. CDR3 bases: TGCAGCGTTCAGGGGCTAGCGGGAGCTCCGGGGGAGCAGTTCTTC.

The chain couples TRBV6-1 to TRBJ2-7, with no clear D. This CDR3 is 16 amino acids long. The V end was cut by 1 base, the J end by 0 bases, with 13 bases between. From germline, CDR1 is MNHNS and CDR2 SASEGT. For the CDR3, the DNA is TGTGCCAGCAGTGAAGATCTCGACCATATCTCCTACGAGCAGTACTTC. Protein sequence: CASSEDLDHISYEQYF.